A single sample is the source of the 14 T cell receptor beta chains below, sequenced in a study of monozygotic twins with inflammatory bowel disease (dated by TCRdb to between 2018 and 2021). Library preparation used 5' RACE. Sequenced using an Illumina HiSeq 2500. Each entry corresponds to one CDR3 protein sequence from reads that TCRdb reprocessed, and DNA is not given. This sample's table carries approximately 400,000 distinct CDR3 sequences. The ten top clones hold approximately 2.4% of the sample. Sample: blood. The receptors here all came from a human donor with ulcerative colitis or Crohn's disease, or a healthy co-twin of an affected twin (not recorded which).

V usage is TRBV15 and J usage is TRBJ2-5. This CDR3 region has 14 residues. The germline CDR1 and CDR2 sequences are LNHNV and YYDKDF (reference sequence). CDR3 residues: CATSRDTAQETQYF.

The V and J genes are TRBV29-1 and TRBJ2-1; TCRdb indicates TRBD1, and absent DNA this call remains unverified. Germline V CDR1 and CDR2: SQVTM, ANQGSEA. The CDR3 extends over 16 amino acids. This chain's CDR3 is CSVVGGGQGLYNEQFF.

The chain links TRBV11-2 to TRBJ2-1; no DNA is available, so the TRBD1 call from TCRdb remains unchecked. This CDR3 contains 16 residues. Germline V gene data show CDR1 as SGHAT and CDR2 as FQNNGV. CDR3 protein: CASSLDASGARNEQFF.

V usage is TRBV5-6 and J usage is TRBJ2-2; the D gene TCRdb calls, TRBD1, cannot be checked with no DNA. Looked up from germline, CDR1 is SGHDT and CDR2 is YYEEEE. The CDR3 is made up of 17 amino acids. CDR3 sequence reads: CASSLWEGGAITGELFF.

The chain joins TRBV3-1 to TRBJ2-5. Germline lookup yields CDR1 LGHDT and CDR2 YNNKEL (reference sequence). This CDR3 comprises 11 residues. CDR3 residues: CASSQTETQYF.

The chain is built from TRBV5-1 and TRBJ2-3. This CDR3 is 12 amino acids long. Germline V gene sequence: CDR1 SGHRS, CDR2 YFSETQ. This CDR3 is CASSFWPDTQYF.

The genes are TRBV7-2 and TRBJ2-1; TCRdb reports TRBD1, a call that lacks DNA to check it against. The CDR3 covers 17 residues. Germline lookup yields CDR1 SGHTA and CDR2 FQGNSA. The CDR3 spells CASSRETGVPSYNEQFF.

This sequence joins TRBV7-9 and TRBJ2-3; no DNA is available, so the TRBD1 call from TCRdb remains unchecked. In germline, CDR1 is SEHNR, CDR2 FQNEAQ (reference sequence). The CDR3 sequence is 15 residues long. The CDR3 spells CASSLRDRFTDTQYF.

The J gene is TRBJ2-1, the V gene TRBV7-9; absent DNA, TCRdb's TRBD2 call cannot be checked. From germline, CDR1 is SEHNR and CDR2 FQNEAQ (reference sequence). The CDR3 runs to 16 residues. The CDR3 sequence is CASSRIAGLSYNEQFF.

This chain uses TRBV20-1 with TRBJ2-5. Germline V gene lookup returns CDR1 DFQATT and CDR2 SNEGSKA (reference sequence). The CDR3 runs 16 residues. This CDR3 is CSARDPLAGVQETQYF.

V and J are TRBV19 and TRBJ2-3; TCRdb selects TRBD2, and the lack of DNA leaves this call unchecked. The CDR3 covers 15 residues. Germline CDR1 LNHDA, CDR2 SQIVND (reference sequence). CDR3 sequence reads: CASQAAAGSTDTQYF.

The chain uses TRBV6-1 and TRBJ1-3; TCRdb's D call, TRBD1, is unchecked because there is no DNA. CDR1 is MNHNS and CDR2 is SASEGT in the germline V gene. This CDR3 region has 17 residues. The CDR3 protein is CASSEWGGTSSGNTIYF.

This chain connects TRBV19 to TRBJ2-1; without DNA, the TCRdb call of TRBD2 cannot be checked. This CDR3 region has 16 residues. In germline, CDR1 is LNHDA, CDR2 SQIVND (reference sequence). This CDR3 is CASSGFFPGGYNEQFF.

J is TRBJ2-7 and V is TRBV5-1; the D call of TRBD1 rests on TCRdb alone, since no DNA is present to check it. In germline, CDR1 is SGHRS, CDR2 YFSETQ. The CDR3 spans 16 residues. This chain's CDR3 is CASSSTGLGDYYEQYF.